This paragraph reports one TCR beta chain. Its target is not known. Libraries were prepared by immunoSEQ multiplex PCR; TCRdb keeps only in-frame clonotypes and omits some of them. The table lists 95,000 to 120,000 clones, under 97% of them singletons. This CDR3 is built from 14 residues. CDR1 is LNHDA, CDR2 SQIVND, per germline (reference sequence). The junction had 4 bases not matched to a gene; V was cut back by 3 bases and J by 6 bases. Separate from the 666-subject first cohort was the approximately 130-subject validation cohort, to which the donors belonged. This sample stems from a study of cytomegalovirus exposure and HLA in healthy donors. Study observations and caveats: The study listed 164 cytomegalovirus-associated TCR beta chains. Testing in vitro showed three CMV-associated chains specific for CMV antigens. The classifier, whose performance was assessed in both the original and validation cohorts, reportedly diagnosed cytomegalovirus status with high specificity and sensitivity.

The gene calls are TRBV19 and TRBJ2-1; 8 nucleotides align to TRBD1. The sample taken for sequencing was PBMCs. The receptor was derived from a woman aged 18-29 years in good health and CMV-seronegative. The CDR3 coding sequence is TGTGCCAGTAGTATCAGGGGGCGCCGCAATGAGCAGTTCTTC. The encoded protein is CASSIRGRRNEQFF.